These 6 T cell receptor beta chains originate from one sample sequenced in a study of T cell responses to AZD1222 COVID-19 vaccine. Assay used: immunoSEQ multiplex PCR; TCRdb lists only in-frame clones, some missing. Of 110,000 to 150,000 clones listed, 85% to 95% are singletons. Here the sequenced sample was peripheral blood, taken after recovery from COVID-19. The receptors were sampled from an adult who had recovered from COVID-19.

V and J are TRBV5-6 and TRBJ1-2; D remains unclear. This CDR3 has 12 residues. Between the trimmed V and J ends, which lost 1 base and 1 base, there was a span of 2 bases. Per germline, CDR1 SGHDT and CDR2 YYEEEE. CDR3 amino acids: CASSLSNYGYTF. CDR3 bases: TGTGCCAGCAGCTTGAGTAACTATGGCTACACCTTC.

The V call is TRBV9, the J call TRBJ2-1; 8 bases are shared with TRBD2. The V and J ends lost 3 bases and 6 bases, in that order; junction bases with no gene match: 11. CDR3 size: 16 residues. The V gene's germline CDR1 is SGDLS and CDR2 YYNGEE. The CDR3 reads CASSARTSSIRNEQFF. The CDR3 DNA is TGTGCCAGCAGCGCAAGGACTAGCAGTATTCGCAATGAGCAGTTCTTC.

A single count supports this clone. The rearrangement uses TRBV3-1 (or the pseudogene TRBV3-2) and TRBJ2-2; 7 bases fit TRBD1. The CDR3 consists of 16 residues. The germline V gene has CDR1 LGHDT and CDR2 YNNKEL (reference sequence). Trimming removed 0 bases from V and 7 bases from J; junction bases left unmatched: 8. The CDR3 here is CASSQDHRGHNGELFF. Written as DNA, the CDR3 is TGTGCCAGCAGCCAAGATCATAGGGGGCATAACGGGGAGCTGTTTTTT.

The chain links TRBV9 to TRBJ2-3, with 7 nucleotides matching TRBD2. The V gene's germline CDR1 is SGDLS and CDR2 YYNGEE. CDR3 length: 15 amino acids. V lost 4 bases to trimming and J lost 2 bases; unmatched junction nucleotides: 7. CDR3 coding DNA: TGTGCCAGCAGCCCTTCAGCGGGATACACAGATACGCAGTATTTT. Protein: CASSPSAGYTDTQYF.

This rearrangement joins TRBV19 to TRBJ1-3; D is uncertain. From germline, CDR1 is LNHDA and CDR2 SQIVND (reference sequence). This CDR3 has 15 residues. The V end lost 3 bases, the J end lost 0 bases, and 9 bases lay between the germline ends. CDR3 bases: TGTGCCAGTAGTATTGGCAGTAACTCTGGAAACACCATATATTTT. It encodes CASSIGSNSGNTIYF.

The chain uses TRBV28 and TRBJ2-7; D call uncertain. The CDR3 sequence is 14 residues long. V was pared by 7 bases and J by 3 bases, with 16 bases between. Germline CDR1 MDHEN, CDR2 SYDVKM. The CDR3 protein is CASTPPGVNYEQYF. The DNA for the CDR3 is TGTGCCAGCACGCCCCCTGGGGTAAACTACGAGCAGTACTTC.